The 19 T cell receptor beta chains below come from one sample, sequenced in a study of T cell responses to AZD1222 COVID-19 vaccine. TCRdb's copy holds only in-frame clones and misses some; the assay was immunoSEQ multiplex PCR. Of about 150,000 clones in the sample, approximately 91% are singletons; the top ten hold 1.5% to 2.5%. The starting material was peripheral blood, obtained 28 days after the second AZD1222 dose. The receptors here all came from an adult who received the AZD1222 COVID-19 vaccine.

The genes are TRBV30 and TRBJ1-5; D unresolved. Per the germline V gene, CDR1 is GTSNPN and CDR2 is SVGIG (reference sequence). The CDR3 has 13 amino acids. The V end lost 5 bases, the J end lost 3 bases, and 11 bases lay between the germline ends. The CDR3 spells CAWSPGPNQPQHF. In DNA form, the CDR3 reads TGTGCCTGGTCCCCTGGGCCCAATCAGCCCCAGCATTTT.

The V and J genes are TRBV27 and TRBJ2-2, with 13 bases identical to TRBD2. V lost 5 bases to trimming and J lost 0 bases; unmatched junction nucleotides: 12. This CDR3 comprises 20 residues. Looked up from germline, CDR1 is MNHEY and CDR2 is SMNVEV (reference sequence). CDR3 DNA sequence: TGTGCCAGCAGTCCGGCCGGGACTAGCGGGATCTGGGCGAACACCGGGGAGCTGTTTTTT. Protein sequence: CASSPAGTSGIWANTGELFF.

The chain links TRBV7-2 to TRBJ2-7; D not certain. This CDR3 comprises 12 residues. The V end was cut by 2 bases, the J end by 6 bases, with 8 bases between. Germline CDR1 and CDR2: SGHTA and FQGNSA. The CDR3 DNA reads as TGTGCCAGCAGCTTAAGTTGGGGCGAGCAGTACTTC. It translates to CASSLSWGEQYF.

The rearrangement uses TRBV4-2 and TRBJ2-2; D gene ambiguous. The V end lost 0 bases, the J end lost 4 bases, and 3 bases lay between the germline ends. The germline CDR1 and CDR2 sequences are LGHNA and YNFKEQ. This CDR3 is built from 13 residues. CDR3 protein: CASSQDATGELFF. In DNA form, the CDR3 reads TGTGCCAGCAGCCAAGATGCCACCGGGGAGCTGTTTTTT.

V usage is TRBV19 and J usage is TRBJ1-2; the match to TRBD1 covers 11 bases. The CDR3 contains 14 residues. V lost 9 bases to trimming and J lost 5 bases; unmatched junction nucleotides: 8. In germline, CDR1 is LNHDA, CDR2 SQIVND (reference sequence). The CDR3 DNA sequence: TGTGCCAGCGAAAGGGGACAGGGGGGATATGGCTACACCTTC. The encoded protein is CASERGQGGYGYTF.

The J gene is TRBJ1-2, the V gene TRBV7-2; a possible D gene is TRBD1 (5 bases). Germline loops: CDR1 SGHTA, CDR2 FQGNSA. The V end was cut by 5 bases, the J end by 7 bases, with 14 bases between. The CDR3 is 13 amino acids. CDR3: CASSLRVDSGYTF. CDR3 DNA sequence: TGTGCCAGCAGCCTCAGGGTAGATTCTGGCTACACCTTC.

CDR3 DNA sequence: TGTGCCAGCAGTCAAAGGGAGACCCAGTACTTC. Its translation: CASSQRETQYF. The V and J genes are TRBV28 and TRBJ2-5, with unresolved D. Per germline, CDR1 MDHEN and CDR2 SYDVKM. V gave up 5 bases and J gave up 5 bases, with 6 bases separating them. The CDR3 runs to 11 residues.

The chain uses TRBV2 and TRBJ2-7; D ambiguous. The V gene lost 3 bases and the J gene lost 3 bases, with 18 bases spanning the gap. Germline CDR1 is SNHLY and CDR2 is FYNNEI. CDR3 length equals 16 residues. The CDR3 is CASSEERPNIVYEQYF. DNA of the CDR3: TGTGCCAGCAGTGAGGAGAGACCGAATATTGTCTACGAGCAGTACTTC.

This chain links TRBV7-9 with TRBJ1-1, with D possibly matching TRBD1 (6 bases). Looked up from germline, CDR1 is SEHNR and CDR2 is FQNEAQ (reference sequence). The CDR3 has 16 residues. V dropped 5 bases and J dropped 4 bases, with 20 bases sitting between them. In nucleotides, the CDR3 is TGTGCCAGCAGCCACCGGGGGGGGCGAGTAGTCACTGAAGCTTTCTTT. It specifies CASSHRGGRVVTEAFF.

The chain uses TRBV10-1 and TRBJ2-4, with D possibly matching TRBD2 (6 bases). Germline values: CDR1 WNHNN, CDR2 SYGVQD (reference sequence). V shed 8 bases and J shed 3 bases, with 17 bases lying between them. This CDR3 has 15 residues. The CDR3 protein is CASADPPGGKNIQYF. The CDR3 coding sequence is TGCGCCAGCGCAGACCCTCCCGGGGGCAAAAACATTCAGTACTTC.

This chain uses TRBV9 with TRBJ1-1; D may be TRBD1 (5 bases). V was cut by 3 bases and J by 6 bases, with 12 bases left in between. The CDR3 spans 13 residues. CDR1 is SGDLS, CDR2 YYNGEE, per germline. CDR3 protein: CASSARQTPEAFF. The CDR3 DNA is TGTGCCAGCAGCGCGCGACAGACCCCTGAAGCTTTCTTT. Variable domain in full (rest from reference TRBV9 and TRBJ1-1): DSGVTQTPKHLITATGQRVTLRCSPRSGDLSVYWYQQSLDQGLQFLIQYYNGEERAKGNILERFSAQQFPDLHSELNLSSLELGDSALYFCASSARQTPEAFFGQGTRLTVV.

This rearrangement joins TRBV3-1 (or the pseudogene TRBV3-2) to TRBJ1-1; D unclear. This CDR3 comprises 17 residues. V lost 4 bases to trimming and J lost 1 base, with 19 bases between them. The germline V gene encodes CDR1 LGHDT and CDR2 YNNKEL (reference sequence). CDR3 protein: CASSPRVRGEENTEAFF. The CDR3, as DNA: TGTGCCAGCAGCCCAAGGGTTAGAGGAGAGGAGAACACTGAAGCTTTCTTT.

The V gene is TRBV11-2, the J gene TRBJ1-2, with D possibly TRBD1 on 5 matching bases. The CDR3 runs to 14 residues. V was pared by 0 bases and J by 5 bases, with 10 bases between. Germline assignment: CDR1 SGHAT and CDR2 FQNNGV. The CDR3 spells CASSLDPAGYGYTF. The CDR3 DNA follows: TGTGCCAGCAGCTTAGATCCCGCAGGGTATGGCTACACCTTC.

This clone came up a few times. The chain employs TRBV7-9 and TRBJ1-1; D gene uncertain. Trimming shortened V by 4 bases and J by 6 bases, and 18 bases separated the two germline ends. Germline V lookup: CDR1 SEHNR, CDR2 FQNEAQ (reference sequence). The CDR3 is made up of 15 amino acids. The CDR3 DNA is TGTGCCAGCAGCTCCATCGGGGATACCTACGCTGAAGCTTTCTTT. Translation: CASSSIGDTYAEAFF.

This clone was found a few times. V and J are TRBV28 and TRBJ1-5; weak D call: TRBD1 (6 bases). Per the germline V gene, CDR1 is MDHEN and CDR2 is SYDVKM. V was shortened by 2 bases and J by 6 bases, with 11 bases between the two germline ends. CDR3 length: 14 amino acids. CDR3 bases: TGTGCCAGCAGTTTAGGGGGCGCGGGTCAGCCCCAGCATTTT. Translating it yields CASSLGGAGQPQHF. The full variable domain, completed using reference TRBV28 and TRBJ1-5, is DVKVTQSSRYLVKRTGEKVFLECVQDMDHENMFWYRQDPGLGLRLIYFSYDVKMKEKGDIPEGYSVSREKKERFSLILESASTNQTSMYLCASSLGGAGQPQHFGDGTRLSIL.

The J gene is TRBJ2-3, the V gene TRBV7-9; 8 bases match TRBD2. V was pared by 3 bases and J by 0 bases, with 5 bases of the junction left unmatched. The CDR3 consists of 16 residues. Germline CDR1 and CDR2: SEHNR and FQNEAQ (reference sequence). As DNA, the CDR3 is TGTGCCAGCAGCTTTCGGACTAGCCGAAGCACAGATACGCAGTATTTT. Encoded protein: CASSFRTSRSTDTQYF.

The J gene is TRBJ2-2, the V gene TRBV9; D ambiguous. V was cut by 0 bases and J by 5 bases, with 8 bases left in between. The CDR3 totals 14 residues. Per germline, CDR1 SGDLS and CDR2 YYNGEE. The CDR3 reads CASSVDRETGELFF. The CDR3 nucleotides are TGTGCCAGCAGCGTAGATAGGGAAACCGGGGAGCTGTTTTTT.

The chain carries TRBV2 and TRBJ1-2; D ambiguous. Germline values: CDR1 SNHLY, CDR2 FYNNEI. The CDR3 runs 13 residues. Trimming stripped 6 bases from V and 0 bases from J, with 8 bases between. In DNA form, the CDR3 reads TGTGCCAGCAGCACAGCCGCTAACTATGGCTACACCTTC. Its translation: CASSTAANYGYTF. Drawing the rest from reference TRBV2 and TRBJ1-2, the complete variable domain is EPEVTQTPSHQVTQMGQEVILRCVPISNHLYFYWYRQILGQKVEFLVSFYNNEISEKSEIFDDQFSVERPDGSNFTLKIRSTKLEDSAMYFCASSTAANYGYTFGSGTRLTVV.

The rearrangement uses TRBV7-3 and TRBJ2-3; 10 nucleotides line up with TRBD2. This CDR3 has 18 residues. V trimming: 1 base; J trimming: 0 bases; junction bases outside the gene matches: 7. Germline assignment: CDR1 SGHTA and CDR2 FQGTGA. CDR3 loop: CASSLNPLTSGSTDTQYF. As DNA, the CDR3 is TGTGCCAGCAGCTTAAACCCCTTGACTAGCGGGAGCACAGATACGCAGTATTTT.